This T cell receptor (beta chain) was profiled in a study of control samples from healthy donors and cancer patients. This clone was seen only a few times. The same CDR3 is also encoded by other DNA sequences in this sample. V dropped 3 bases and J dropped 0 bases, with 10 bases sitting between them. The germline gives CDR1 SGHTA, CDR2 FQGTGA. There are 15 residues in the CDR3. The protocol was immunoSEQ multiplex PCR, while the TCRdb copy is restricted to in-frame clones and leaves out a portion. The sample lists around 76,000 clones; roughly 89% were seen once. The receptor was isolated from a woman aged 45-65 years with colorectal cancer. This chain links TRBV7-3 with TRBJ2-3; D may correspond to TRBD1 or TRBD2 (5 bases each). Sequenced sample: PBMCs. The CDR3 is CASSFAGGSTDTQYF. The CDR3 DNA is TGTGCCAGCAGCTTTGCTGGGGGTAGCACAGATACGCAGTATTTT.